This T cell receptor (beta chain) was sequenced during a study of blood T cells in healthy people across ages. Study summary: Template-switching capture recovered about one barcoded beta molecule per two T cells.

In the case of this clonotype: What it recognizes is unknown.

The use of a sample-barcoded 5' primer and a J-beta primer mix characterized a second PCR of about 6 to 11 cycles. TCRdb ran MiXCR on the 5' RACE reads and lists one entry per CDR3 protein. Seen here are roughly 860,000 distinct CDR3 sequences, 62% observed once, and the top ten hold 25% to 30%. Study-wide results and caveats: Since the PBMCs were unsorted, naive and antigen-experienced cells could not be conclusively compared. Among long-lived donors, naive CD4+ cells were more numerous and diversity higher than in aged donors.

The authors drew around 11 milliliters of peripheral blood from each donor. Germline V gene sequence: CDR1 MRHNA, CDR2 SNTAGT. Losses at the gene ends were 5 bases for V and 1 base for J; bases not matched to a gene: 4. The CDR3 is 16 amino acids. This clonotype was obtained from a man under 40 in good health. Material for sequencing was blood. The chain links TRBV6-4 to TRBJ2-2; 10 positions match TRBD2. The CDR3 nucleotides read TGTGCCAGCAGTCGTGGACTAGCGGAGAACACCGGGGAGCTGTTTTTT. Translation gives CASSRGLAENTGELFF.